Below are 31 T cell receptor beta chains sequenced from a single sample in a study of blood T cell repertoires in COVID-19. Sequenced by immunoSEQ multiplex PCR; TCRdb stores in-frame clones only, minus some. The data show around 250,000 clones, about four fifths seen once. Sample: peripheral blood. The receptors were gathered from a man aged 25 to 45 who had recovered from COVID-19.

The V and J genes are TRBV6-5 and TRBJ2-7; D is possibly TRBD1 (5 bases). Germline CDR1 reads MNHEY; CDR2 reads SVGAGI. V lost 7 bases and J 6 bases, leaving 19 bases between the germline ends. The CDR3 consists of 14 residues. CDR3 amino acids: CASKEDSVPREQYF. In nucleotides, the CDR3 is TGTGCCAGCAAGGAAGACAGCGTACCTCGCGAGCAGTACTTC.

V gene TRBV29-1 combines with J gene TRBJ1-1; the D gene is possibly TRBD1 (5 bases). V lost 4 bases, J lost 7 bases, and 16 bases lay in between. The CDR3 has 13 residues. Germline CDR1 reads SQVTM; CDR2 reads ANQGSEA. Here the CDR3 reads CSVVVKGLSEAFF. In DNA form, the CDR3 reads TGCAGCGTTGTAGTCAAGGGGCTAAGTGAAGCTTTCTTT.

CDR3 residues: CASSPSSYEQYF. The CDR3 nucleotides read TGTGCCAGCTCACCTAGCTCCTACGAGCAGTACTTC. The V call is TRBV18, the J call TRBJ2-7, with D unresolved. V was trimmed by 3 bases and J by 0 bases, leaving 3 bases between them. Germline CDR1 and CDR2: KGHSH and LQKENI. This CDR3 region has 12 residues.

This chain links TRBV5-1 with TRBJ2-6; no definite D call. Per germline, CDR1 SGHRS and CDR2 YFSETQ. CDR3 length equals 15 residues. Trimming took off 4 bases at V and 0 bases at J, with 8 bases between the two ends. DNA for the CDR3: TGCGCCAGCAGCGAGGCTAACTCTGGGGCCAACGTCCTGACTTTC. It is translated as CASSEANSGANVLTF.

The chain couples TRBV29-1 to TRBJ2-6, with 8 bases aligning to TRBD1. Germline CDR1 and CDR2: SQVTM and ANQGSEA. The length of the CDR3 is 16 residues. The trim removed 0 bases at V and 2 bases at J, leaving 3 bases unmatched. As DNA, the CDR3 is TGCAGCGTTGAAGATCTACAGGGGGCTGGGGCCAACGTCCTGACTTTC. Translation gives CSVEDLQGAGANVLTF.

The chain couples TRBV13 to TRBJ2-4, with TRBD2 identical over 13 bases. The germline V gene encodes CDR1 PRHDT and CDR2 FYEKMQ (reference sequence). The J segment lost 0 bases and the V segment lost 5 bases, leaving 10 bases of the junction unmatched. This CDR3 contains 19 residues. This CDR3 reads CASSPTRTSGGLAKNIQYF. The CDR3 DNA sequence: TGTGCCAGCAGCCCTACCCGGACTAGCGGGGGACTAGCCAAAAACATTCAGTACTTC. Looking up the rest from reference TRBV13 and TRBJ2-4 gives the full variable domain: AAGVIQSPRHLIKEKRETATLKCYPIPRHDTVYWYQQGPGQDPQFLISFYEKMQSDKGSIPDRFSAQQFSDYHSELNMSSLELGDSALYFCASSPTRTSGGLAKNIQYFGAGTRLSVL.

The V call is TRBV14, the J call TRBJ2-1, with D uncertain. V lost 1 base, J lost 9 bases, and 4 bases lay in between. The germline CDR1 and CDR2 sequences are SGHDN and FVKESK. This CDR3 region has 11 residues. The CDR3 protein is CASSQAVEQFF. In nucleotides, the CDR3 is TGTGCCAGCAGCCAAGCGGTTGAGCAGTTCTTC.

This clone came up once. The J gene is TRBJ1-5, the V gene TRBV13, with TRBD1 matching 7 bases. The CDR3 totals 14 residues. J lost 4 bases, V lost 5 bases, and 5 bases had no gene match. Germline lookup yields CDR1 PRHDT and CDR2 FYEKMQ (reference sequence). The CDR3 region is CASSVGQINQPQHF. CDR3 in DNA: TGTGCCAGCAGCGTGGGACAGATAAATCAGCCCCAGCATTTT.

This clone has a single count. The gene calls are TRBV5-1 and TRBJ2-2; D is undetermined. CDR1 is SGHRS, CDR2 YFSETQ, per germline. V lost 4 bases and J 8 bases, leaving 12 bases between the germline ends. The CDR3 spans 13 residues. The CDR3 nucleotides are TGCGCCAGCAGCGCAAGAGAGTCTGGGGAGCTGTTTTTT. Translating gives CASSARESGELFF.

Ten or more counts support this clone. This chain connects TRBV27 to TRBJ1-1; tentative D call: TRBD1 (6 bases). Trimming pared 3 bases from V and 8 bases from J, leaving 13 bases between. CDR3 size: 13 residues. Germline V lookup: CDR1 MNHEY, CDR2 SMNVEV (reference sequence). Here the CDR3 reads CASSFPGQKEAFF. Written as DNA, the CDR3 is TGTGCCAGCAGTTTCCCTGGACAGAAAGAAGCTTTCTTT.

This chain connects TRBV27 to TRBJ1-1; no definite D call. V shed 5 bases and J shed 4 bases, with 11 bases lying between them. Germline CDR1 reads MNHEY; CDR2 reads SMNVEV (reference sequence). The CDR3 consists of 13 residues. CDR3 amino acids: CASSLRLLTEAFF. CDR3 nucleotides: TGTGCCAGCAGTCTTCGACTGCTCACTGAAGCTTTCTTT.

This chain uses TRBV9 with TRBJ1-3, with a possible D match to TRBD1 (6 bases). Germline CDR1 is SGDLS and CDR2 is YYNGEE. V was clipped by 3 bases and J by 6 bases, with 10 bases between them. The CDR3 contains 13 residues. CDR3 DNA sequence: TGTGCCAGCAGCGAGGGGGGGCCAAACACCATATATTTT. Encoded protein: CASSEGGPNTIYF.

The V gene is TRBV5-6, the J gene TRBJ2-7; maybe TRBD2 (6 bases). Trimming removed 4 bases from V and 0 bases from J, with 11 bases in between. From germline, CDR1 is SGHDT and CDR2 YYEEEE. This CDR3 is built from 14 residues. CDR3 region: CASSAGLSSYEQYV. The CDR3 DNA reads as TGTGCCAGCAGCGCGGGGTTGAGCTCCTACGAGCAGTACGTC.

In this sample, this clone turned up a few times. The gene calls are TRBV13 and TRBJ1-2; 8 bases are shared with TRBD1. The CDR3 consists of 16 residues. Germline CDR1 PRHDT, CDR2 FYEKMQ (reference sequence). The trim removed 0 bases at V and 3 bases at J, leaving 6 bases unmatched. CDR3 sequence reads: CASSLGTGDLYYGYTF. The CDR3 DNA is TGTGCCAGCAGCTTAGGGACAGGGGATCTTTACTATGGCTACACCTTC.

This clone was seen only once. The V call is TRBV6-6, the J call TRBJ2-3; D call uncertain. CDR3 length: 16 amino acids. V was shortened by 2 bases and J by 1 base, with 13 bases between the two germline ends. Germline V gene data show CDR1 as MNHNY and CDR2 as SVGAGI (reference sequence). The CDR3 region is CASSYPKTGGTDTQYF. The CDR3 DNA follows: TGTGCCAGCAGTTACCCTAAGACTGGCGGCACAGATACGCAGTATTTT.

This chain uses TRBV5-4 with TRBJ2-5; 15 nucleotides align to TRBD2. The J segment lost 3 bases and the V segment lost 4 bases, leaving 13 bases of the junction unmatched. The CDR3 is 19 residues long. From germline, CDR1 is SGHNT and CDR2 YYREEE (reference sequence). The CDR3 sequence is CASSLTWTSGGDLEETQYF. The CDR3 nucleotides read TGTGCCAGCAGCCTGACCTGGACTAGCGGGGGGGACCTGGAAGAGACCCAGTACTTC.

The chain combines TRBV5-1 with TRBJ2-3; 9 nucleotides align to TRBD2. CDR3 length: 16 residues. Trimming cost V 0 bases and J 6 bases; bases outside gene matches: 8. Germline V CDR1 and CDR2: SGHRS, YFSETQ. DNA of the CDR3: TGCGCCAGCAGCTTGGGGGGCGGGGGGGCCCGGGATACGCAGTATTTT. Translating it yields CASSLGGGGARDTQYF.

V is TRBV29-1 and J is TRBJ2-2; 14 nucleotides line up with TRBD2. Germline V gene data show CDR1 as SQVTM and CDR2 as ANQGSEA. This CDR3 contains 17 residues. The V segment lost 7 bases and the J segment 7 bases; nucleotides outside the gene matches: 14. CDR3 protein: CSAYGLVGTSGSGELFF. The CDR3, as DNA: TGCAGCGCATACGGACTGGTTGGGACTAGCGGGAGCGGGGAGCTGTTTTTT.

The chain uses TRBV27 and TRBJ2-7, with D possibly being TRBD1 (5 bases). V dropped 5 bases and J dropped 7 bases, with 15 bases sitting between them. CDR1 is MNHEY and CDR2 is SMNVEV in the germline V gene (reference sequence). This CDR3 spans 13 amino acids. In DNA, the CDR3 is TGTGCCAGCAGTCACACCAGGGTAGGTGAGCAGTACGTC. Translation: CASSHTRVGEQYV.

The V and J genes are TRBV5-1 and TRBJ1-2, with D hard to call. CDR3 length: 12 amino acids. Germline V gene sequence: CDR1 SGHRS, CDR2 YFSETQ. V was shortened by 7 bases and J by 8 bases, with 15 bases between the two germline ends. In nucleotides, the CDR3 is TGCGCCAGCCGCGAAGGTGCGGGAGGCTACACCTTC. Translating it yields CASREGAGGYTF.

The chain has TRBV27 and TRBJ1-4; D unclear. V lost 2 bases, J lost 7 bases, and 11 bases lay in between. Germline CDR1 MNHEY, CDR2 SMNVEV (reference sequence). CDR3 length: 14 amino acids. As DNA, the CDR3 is TGTGCCAGCAGTTTAGCGGGGAACGGTGAAAAACTGTTTTTT. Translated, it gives CASSLAGNGEKLFF.

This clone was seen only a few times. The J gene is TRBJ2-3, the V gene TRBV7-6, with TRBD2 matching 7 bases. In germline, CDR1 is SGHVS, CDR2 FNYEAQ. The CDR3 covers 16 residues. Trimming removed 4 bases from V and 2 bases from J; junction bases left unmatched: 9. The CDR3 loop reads CASSSGPAGITDTQYF. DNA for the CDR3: TGTGCCAGCAGCTCCGGCCCAGCGGGGATCACAGATACGCAGTATTTT.

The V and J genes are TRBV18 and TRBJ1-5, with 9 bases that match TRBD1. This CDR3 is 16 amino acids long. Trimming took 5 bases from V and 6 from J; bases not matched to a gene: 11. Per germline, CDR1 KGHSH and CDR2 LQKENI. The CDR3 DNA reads TGTGCCAGCTCAAGCCGGGACAGGGCTATCAGTCAGCCCCAGCATTTT. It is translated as CASSSRDRAISQPQHF.

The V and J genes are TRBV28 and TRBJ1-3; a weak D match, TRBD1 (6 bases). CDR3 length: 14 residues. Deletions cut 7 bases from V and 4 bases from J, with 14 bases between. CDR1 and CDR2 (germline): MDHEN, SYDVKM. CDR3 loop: CASITGLPGNTIYF. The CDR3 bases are TGTGCCAGCATCACAGGGCTGCCAGGAAACACCATATATTTT. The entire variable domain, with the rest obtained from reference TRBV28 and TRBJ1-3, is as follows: DVKVTQSSRYLVKRTGEKVFLECVQDMDHENMFWYRQDPGLGLRLIYFSYDVKMKEKGDIPEGYSVSREKKERFSLILESASTNQTSMYLCASITGLPGNTIYFGEGSWLTVV.

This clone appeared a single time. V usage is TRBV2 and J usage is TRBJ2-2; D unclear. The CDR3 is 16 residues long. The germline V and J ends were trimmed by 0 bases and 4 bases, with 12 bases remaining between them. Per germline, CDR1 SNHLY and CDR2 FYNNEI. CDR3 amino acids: CASSEARAGFTGELFF. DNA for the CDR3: TGTGCCAGCAGTGAAGCTAGAGCCGGGTTCACCGGGGAGCTGTTTTTT.

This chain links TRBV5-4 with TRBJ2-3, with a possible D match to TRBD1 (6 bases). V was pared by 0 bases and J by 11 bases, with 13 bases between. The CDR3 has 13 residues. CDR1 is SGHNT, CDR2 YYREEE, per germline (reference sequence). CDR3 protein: CASSLGQGLGQYF. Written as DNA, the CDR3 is TGTGCCAGCAGCTTGGGGCAGGGGCTAGGGCAGTATTTT.

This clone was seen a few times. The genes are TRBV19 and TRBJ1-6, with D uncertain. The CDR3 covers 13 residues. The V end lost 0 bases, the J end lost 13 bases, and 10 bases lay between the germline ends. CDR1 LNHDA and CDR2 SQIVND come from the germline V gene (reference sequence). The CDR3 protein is CASSIESQAPLHF. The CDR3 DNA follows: TGTGCCAGTAGTATAGAAAGCCAAGCGCCCCTCCACTTT.

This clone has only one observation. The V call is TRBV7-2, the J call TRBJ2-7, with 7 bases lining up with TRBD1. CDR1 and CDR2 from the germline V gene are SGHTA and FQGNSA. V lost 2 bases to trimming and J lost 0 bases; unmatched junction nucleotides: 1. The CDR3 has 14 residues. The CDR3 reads CASSLRDSSYEQYV. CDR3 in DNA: TGTGCCAGCAGCTTAAGGGACAGCTCCTACGAGCAGTACGTC.

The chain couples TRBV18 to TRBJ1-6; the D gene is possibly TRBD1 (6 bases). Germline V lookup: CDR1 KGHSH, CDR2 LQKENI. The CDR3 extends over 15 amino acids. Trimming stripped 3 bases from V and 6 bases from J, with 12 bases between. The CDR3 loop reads CASSPTTGVNSPLHF. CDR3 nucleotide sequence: TGTGCCAGCTCACCGACGACAGGAGTTAATTCACCCCTCCACTTT.

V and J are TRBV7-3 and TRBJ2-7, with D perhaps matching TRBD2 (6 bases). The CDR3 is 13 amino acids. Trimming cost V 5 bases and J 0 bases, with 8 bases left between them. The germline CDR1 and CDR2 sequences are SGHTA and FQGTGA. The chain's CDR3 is CASSPGDSYEQYF. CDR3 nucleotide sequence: TGTGCCAGCAGCCCGGGGGACTCCTACGAGCAGTACTTC.

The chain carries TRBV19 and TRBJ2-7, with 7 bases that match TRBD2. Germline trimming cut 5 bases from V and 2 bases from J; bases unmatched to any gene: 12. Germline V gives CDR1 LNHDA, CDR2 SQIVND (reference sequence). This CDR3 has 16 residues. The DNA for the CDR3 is TGTGCCAGTAGTCCGAGGGGAGCGGGGCTCACCTACGAGCAGTACTTC. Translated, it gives CASSPRGAGLTYEQYF.